This TCR beta chain was observed in a study of CD8 T cells in Susac syndrome. RNA was extracted with the RNeasy kit, and a quantity of roughly 0.5 to 1 ug was reverse transcribed using random hexamers. Each CDR3 protein is one row after TCRdb ran MiXCR on the immunoSEQ multiplex PCR reads. The sample includes tens of thousands of distinct CDR3 sequences, approximately 93% seen only once; the top ten take around 0.15%. Germline trimming cut 3 bases from V and 5 bases from J; bases unmatched to any gene: 3. Germline V gene sequence: CDR1 DFQATT, CDR2 SNEGSKA (reference sequence). The CDR3 totals 13 residues.

Sequencing was performed on CD4+ T cells from PBMCs. The TCR was taken from a human donor with Susac syndrome. This rearrangement joins TRBV20-1 to TRBJ2-2; 7 bases map to TRBD2. The CDR3 DNA is TGCAGTGCTAGCGGGGGAGGGACCGGGGAGCTGTTTTTT. This encodes CSASGGGTGELFF.